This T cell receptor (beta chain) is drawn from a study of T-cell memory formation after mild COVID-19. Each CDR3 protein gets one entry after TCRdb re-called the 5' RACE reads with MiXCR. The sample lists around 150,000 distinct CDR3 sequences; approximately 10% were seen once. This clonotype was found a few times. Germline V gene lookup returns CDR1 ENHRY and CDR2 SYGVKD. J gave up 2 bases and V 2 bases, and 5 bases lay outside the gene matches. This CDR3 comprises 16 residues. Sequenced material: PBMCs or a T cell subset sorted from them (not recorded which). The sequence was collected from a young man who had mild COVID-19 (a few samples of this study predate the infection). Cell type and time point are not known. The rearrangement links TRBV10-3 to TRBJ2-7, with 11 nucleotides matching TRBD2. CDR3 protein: CAISEGSTSGAYEQYF. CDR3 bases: TGTGCCATCAGTGAGGGGTCGACTAGCGGGGCCTACGAGCAGTACTTC.